A single sample is the source of the 32 T cell receptor beta chains below, sequenced in a study of T cell responses to AZD1222 COVID-19 vaccine. Sequencing used immunoSEQ multiplex PCR; TCRdb keeps in-frame clones, though not all of them. Here the sample spans around 80,000 clones, roughly 82% being singletons. The sample was peripheral blood, taken on day 0 of AZD1222 vaccination. The source of these receptors is an adult in good health.

V gene TRBV19 combines with J gene TRBJ1-5; D uncertain. V was trimmed by 3 bases and J by 0 bases, leaving 15 bases between them. The germline V gene encodes CDR1 LNHDA and CDR2 SQIVND (reference sequence). The CDR3 contains 17 residues. CDR3 region: CASSIQKSRFSNQPQHF. CDR3 DNA sequence: TGTGCCAGTAGTATCCAAAAATCGCGATTTAGCAATCAGCCCCAGCATTTT.

This chain connects TRBV6-1 to TRBJ1-2; possibly TRBD1 for D (5 bases). The CDR3 sequence is 15 residues long. Germline lookup yields CDR1 MNHNS and CDR2 SASEGT. The V end lost 2 bases, the J end lost 1 base, and 11 bases lay between the germline ends. This CDR3 is CASSETPGVNYGYTF. The CDR3 DNA reads TGTGCCAGCAGTGAAACCCCGGGGGTTAACTATGGCTACACCTTC.

The rearrangement joins TRBV27 to TRBJ2-7; possible D gene TRBD1, 6 bases. The CDR3 has 13 amino acids. Germline CDR1 reads MNHEY; CDR2 reads SMNVEV (reference sequence). V dropped 6 bases and J dropped 2 bases, with 11 bases sitting between them. CDR3 in amino acids: CASSTGMPYEQYF. In DNA, the CDR3 is TGTGCCAGCAGCACAGGGATGCCCTACGAGCAGTACTTC.

The J gene is TRBJ1-4, the V gene TRBV10-2; D unclear. The germline V and J ends were trimmed by 6 bases and 6 bases, with 14 bases remaining between them. The CDR3 sequence is 14 residues long. Germline lookup yields CDR1 WSHSY and CDR2 SAAADI. CDR3: CASRGSRADEKLFF. In nucleotides, the CDR3 is TGCGCCAGCAGGGGGTCGAGGGCGGATGAAAAACTGTTTTTT.

CDR3 loop: CASSSDGFWGYTF. CDR3 in DNA: TGTGCCAGCAGCTCGGACGGCTTTTGGGGCTACACCTTC. The rearrangement links TRBV3-1 (or the pseudogene TRBV3-2) to TRBJ1-2; D uncertain. CDR1 is LGHDT and CDR2 is YNNKEL in the germline V gene (reference sequence). This CDR3 has 13 residues. V shed 5 bases and J shed 8 bases, with 15 bases lying between them.

This clone was seen only once. V gene TRBV29-1 combines with J gene TRBJ2-1; D not certain. Trimming took off 6 bases at V and 5 bases at J, with 5 bases between the two ends. The CDR3 consists of 10 residues. Germline loops: CDR1 SQVTM, CDR2 ANQGSEA. The CDR3 sequence: CSVNNNEQFF. The CDR3 DNA sequence: TGCAGCGTAAATAACAATGAGCAGTTCTTC.

V is TRBV28 and J is TRBJ1-1; 7 bases map to TRBD1. The germline V gene encodes CDR1 MDHEN and CDR2 SYDVKM. The CDR3 runs to 12 residues. The V segment lost 10 bases and the J segment 11 bases; nucleotides outside the gene matches: 13. The CDR3 sequence: CATITGTESAFF. CDR3 sequence (DNA): TGTGCCACTATCACAGGGACAGAAAGTGCTTTCTTT.

V usage is TRBV18 and J usage is TRBJ1-6, with 7 bases matching TRBD1. V lost 4 bases, J lost 5 bases, and 5 bases stayed unmatched. This CDR3 contains 15 residues. Germline V gene data show CDR1 as KGHSH and CDR2 as LQKENI. The CDR3 loop is CASSRATGNNSPLHF. The CDR3 DNA follows: TGTGCCAGCTCACGGGCGACAGGGAATAATTCACCCCTCCACTTT.

This chain joins TRBV5-4 and TRBJ2-3; either TRBD1 or TRBD2 may fit D (5 bases each). Germline assignment: CDR1 SGHNT and CDR2 YYREEE (reference sequence). This CDR3 region has 14 residues. V was cut by 4 bases and J by 0 bases, with 9 bases left in between. The CDR3 DNA reads as TGTGCCAGCAGCAACGGGGCTAGCACAGATACGCAGTATTTT. Amino acid sequence: CASSNGASTDTQYF.

The J gene is TRBJ2-6, the V gene TRBV5-8; D not certain. CDR1 and CDR2 from the germline V gene are SGHTS and YDEGEE. CDR3 size: 17 residues. V was pared by 1 base and J by 0 bases, with 11 bases between. The CDR3 loop reads CASSLTPSSSGANVLTF. For the CDR3, the DNA is TGTGCCAGCAGCTTGACACCTTCAAGCTCTGGGGCCAACGTCCTGACTTTC. The full variable domain, with the rest looked up from reference TRBV5-8 and TRBJ2-6, is EAGVTQSPTHLIKTRGQQATLRCSPISGHTSVYWYQQALGLGLQFLLWYDEGEERNRGNFPPRFSGRQFPNYSSELNVNALELEDSALYLCASSLTPSSSGANVLTFGAGSRLTVL.

J is TRBJ1-2 and V is TRBV6-5, with D tentatively TRBD1 (5 bases). Germline assignment: CDR1 MNHEY and CDR2 SVGAGI. Trimming pared 2 bases from V and 5 bases from J, leaving 12 bases between. The length of the CDR3 is 14 residues. The DNA for the CDR3 is TGTGCCAGCAGTTACGCGGGACGTCGATATGGCTACACCTTC. This translates into CASSYAGRRYGYTF.

Written as DNA, the CDR3 is TGTGCCAGCAGCTTATTATCCACGTTCTCTGGGGCCAACGTCCTGACTTTC. It specifies CASSLLSTFSGANVLTF. The chain is built from TRBV7-9 and TRBJ2-6, with no clear D. The CDR3 sequence is 17 residues long. Germline loops: CDR1 SEHNR, CDR2 FQNEAQ (reference sequence). The V end lost 2 bases, the J end lost 0 bases, and 11 bases lay between the germline ends.

This clone appeared once. The V and J genes are TRBV7-8 and TRBJ2-3; 7 bases line up with TRBD2. Germline V gene data show CDR1 as SGHVS and CDR2 as FQNEAQ. V trimming: 2 bases; J trimming: 1 base; junction bases outside the gene matches: 6. The CDR3 has 16 residues. The CDR3 loop reads CASSLLAGGGTDTQYF. The CDR3 bases are TGTGCCAGCAGCTTATTAGCGGGTGGGGGCACAGATACGCAGTATTTT. The entire variable domain, with the rest obtained from reference TRBV7-8 and TRBJ2-3, is as follows: GAGVSQSPRYKVAKRGQDVALRCDPISGHVSLFWYQQALGQGPEFLTYFQNEAQLDKSGLPSDRFFAERPEGSVSTLKIQRTQQEDSAVYLCASSLLAGGGTDTQYFGPGTRLTVL.

The V gene is TRBV7-3, the J gene TRBJ2-2, with D perhaps given as TRBD1 or TRBD2 (5 bases each). Between the trimmed V and J ends, which lost 3 bases and 2 bases, there was a span of 7 bases. Germline loops: CDR1 SGHTA, CDR2 FQGTGA. This CDR3 is 14 amino acids long. The CDR3 spells CASSFGGNTGELFF. For the CDR3, the DNA is TGTGCCAGCAGCTTTGGGGGAAACACCGGGGAGCTGTTTTTT.

This clone turned up a few times. The rearrangement links TRBV4-1 to TRBJ2-5, with D hard to call. The CDR3 is made up of 14 amino acids. Germline loops: CDR1 MGHRA, CDR2 YSYEKL. The ends were cut back, 0 bases at V and 1 base at J, with 6 bases in the middle. The CDR3 spells CASSQETTQETQYF. The CDR3 DNA reads as TGCGCCAGCAGCCAAGAGACAACCCAAGAGACCCAGTACTTC.

The rearrangement joins TRBV5-1 to TRBJ2-2, with 9 bases aligning to TRBD2. V shed 0 bases and J 4 bases; nucleotides not matched to a gene: 7. CDR1 and CDR2 (germline): SGHRS, YFSETQ. The CDR3 totals 17 residues. CDR3 DNA: TGCGCCAGCAGCTTGGTCGGGCTAGCGGGACTCACCGGGGAGCTGTTTTTT. Translating gives CASSLVGLAGLTGELFF.

CDR3: CASSTLRDSIGGYTF. CDR3 DNA: TGTGCCAGCAGTACCCTCCGGGACTCAATCGGGGGCTACACCTTC. The rearrangement links TRBV28 to TRBJ1-2, with D perhaps matching TRBD1 (5 bases). V dropped 5 bases and J dropped 8 bases, with 21 bases sitting between them. Germline V CDR1 and CDR2: MDHEN, SYDVKM. The CDR3 is 15 amino acids.

This chain connects TRBV7-8 to TRBJ2-3; tentative D call: TRBD2 (5 bases). The CDR3 is made up of 19 amino acids. The V and J ends lost 2 bases and 7 bases respectively, with 28 bases between them. Germline V gene data show CDR1 as SGHVS and CDR2 as FQNEAQ. The CDR3, as DNA: TGTGCCAGCAGCTTAAGGAGTGGAACTAGTCGCCGTTCGCCACATACGCAGTATTTT. Protein: CASSLRSGTSRRSPHTQYF.

This rearrangement joins TRBV6-2 or TRBV6-3 to TRBJ2-7; 8 nucleotides line up with TRBD2. Germline CDR1 and CDR2: MNHEY and SVGEGT. V dropped 3 bases and J dropped 0; count of bases not matched to a gene: 10. The CDR3 has 17 amino acids. The CDR3 here is CASSYLSGGRTSYEQYF. The CDR3 DNA is TGTGCCAGCAGTTATTTGTCAGGCGGGAGGACCTCCTACGAGCAGTACTTC.

The chain employs TRBV6-6 and TRBJ1-2, with D unclear. Per the germline V gene, CDR1 is MNHNY and CDR2 is SVGAGI (reference sequence). V lost 8 bases and J lost 4, with 8 bases in between. The CDR3 is 11 residues long. The chain's CDR3 is CASGEIYGYTF. CDR3 coding DNA: TGTGCCAGCGGGGAAATCTATGGCTACACCTTC.

This sequence joins TRBV30 and TRBJ1-6; D remains unclear. CDR1 and CDR2 (germline): GTSNPN, SVGIG (reference sequence). Trimming took off 0 bases at V and 3 bases at J, with 6 bases between the two ends. The CDR3 contains 14 residues. This chain's CDR3 is CAWSVPSYNSPLHF. The DNA for the CDR3 is TGTGCCTGGAGTGTACCCAGCTATAATTCACCCCTCCACTTT. Based on the CDR3 plus reference TRBV30 and TRBJ1-6, the full variable domain is SQTIHQWPATLVQPVGSPLSLECTVEGTSNPNLYWYRQAAGRGLQLLFYSVGIGQISSEVPQNLSASRPQDRQFILSSKKLLLSDSGFYLCAWSVPSYNSPLHFGNGTRLTVT.

The chain employs TRBV10-3 and TRBJ1-1; D gene uncertain. CDR3 size: 11 residues. Germline V CDR1 and CDR2: ENHRY, SYGVKD. With 6 bases removed from V and 10 bases from J, the gap between germline ends came to 12 bases. The CDR3 DNA follows: TGTGCCATCAGGACCAGAGGGTTAGCTTTCTTT. Protein: CAIRTRGLAFF.

The genes are TRBV4-1 and TRBJ1-5; D perhaps matches TRBD1 (5 bases). From germline, CDR1 is MGHRA and CDR2 YSYEKL. V was pared by 3 bases and J by 4 bases, with 16 bases between. CDR3 length: 16 residues. The CDR3 DNA follows: TGCGCCAGCAGCCAGGAGGGGATAGGAGCGAATCAGCCCCAGCATTTT. Protein product: CASSQEGIGANQPQHF.

This rearrangement joins TRBV4-3 to TRBJ1-5; no reliable D call. CDR3 length: 15 residues. Germline CDR1 LGHNA, CDR2 YSLEER. Trimming shortened V by 2 bases and J by 0 bases, and 8 bases separated the two germline ends. CDR3 loop: CASSQNGYSNQPQHF. The CDR3 bases are TGCGCCAGCAGCCAAAACGGTTATAGCAATCAGCCCCAGCATTTT.

This clone was seen a few times. The chain joins TRBV6-1 to TRBJ2-1, with no clear D. The germline V gene encodes CDR1 MNHNS and CDR2 SASEGT. The CDR3 contains 14 residues. The ends were cut back, 3 bases at V and 4 bases at J, with 10 bases in the middle. This CDR3 reads CASSEIQQYNEQFF. The CDR3, as DNA: TGTGCCAGCAGTGAGATTCAACAGTACAATGAGCAGTTCTTC.

Written as DNA, the CDR3 is TGTGCCTGGAGGCCACAGGGACGGGGCTACACCTTC. This translates into CAWRPQGRGYTF. The rearrangement links TRBV30 to TRBJ1-2, with D possibly being TRBD1 (6 bases). V lost 3 bases and J 8 bases, leaving 13 bases between the germline ends. This CDR3 comprises 12 residues. Per germline, CDR1 GTSNPN and CDR2 SVGIG (reference sequence).

The rearrangement uses TRBV18 and TRBJ1-2; D not resolved. This CDR3 has 14 amino acids. Trimming shortened V by 5 bases and J by 3 bases, and 13 bases separated the two germline ends. Germline V gives CDR1 KGHSH, CDR2 LQKENI. The CDR3: CASSTTPADYGYTF. The CDR3 DNA reads as TGTGCCAGCTCAACGACACCCGCGGACTATGGCTACACCTTC.

The chain has TRBV3-1 (or the pseudogene TRBV3-2) and TRBJ2-2, with 9 bases fitting TRBD1. CDR3 length: 16 residues. V gave up 4 bases and J gave up 3 bases; unmatched junction bases: 6. Germline values: CDR1 LGHDT, CDR2 YNNKEL (reference sequence). The CDR3 bases are TGTGCCAGCAGCCTCGGGACAGGGTCCTACACCGGGGAGCTGTTTTTT. Translating gives CASSLGTGSYTGELFF.

The rearrangement uses TRBV7-9 and TRBJ1-2, with D maybe TRBD1 (5 bases). The V and J ends lost 3 bases and 4 bases respectively, with 9 bases between them. The length of the CDR3 is 13 residues. Germline CDR1 and CDR2: SEHNR and FQNEAQ (reference sequence). The DNA of the CDR3 is TGTGCCAGCAGCTTGGGGGAACTCTATGGCTACACCTTC. Encoded protein: CASSLGELYGYTF.

V and J are TRBV11-2 and TRBJ2-7, with D unclear. Trimming took off 5 bases at V and 3 bases at J, with 11 bases between the two ends. This CDR3 region has 13 residues. CDR1 and CDR2 from the germline V gene are SGHAT and FQNNGV. For the CDR3, the DNA is TGTGCCAGCAGCGCCAGTTCCGGCTACGAGCAGTACTTC. This codes for CASSASSGYEQYF.

This clone was detected once. J is TRBJ1-2 and V is TRBV5-4; no definite D call. Trimming pared 0 bases from V and 3 bases from J, leaving 6 bases between. The CDR3 runs 13 residues. Per germline, CDR1 SGHNT and CDR2 YYREEE (reference sequence). The CDR3 nucleotides read TGTGCCAGCAGCTTGGCGGCAGACTATGGCTACACCTTC. Translating gives CASSLAADYGYTF.

V and J are TRBV7-8 and TRBJ1-3; D unresolved. This CDR3 contains 14 residues. V was pared by 4 bases and J by 1 base, with 8 bases between. Germline V gene lookup returns CDR1 SGHVS and CDR2 FQNEAQ. The CDR3, as DNA: TGTGCCAGCAGCTCTCAAGCATCTGGAAACACCATATATTTT. Its protein is CASSSQASGNTIYF.